The clone carrying this T cell receptor beta chain was detected many times. Its antigen is not identified. V was trimmed by 2 bases and J by 2 bases, leaving 13 bases between them. Germline values: CDR1 LNHNV, CDR2 YYDKDF (reference sequence). The CDR3 has 15 amino acids. These data belong to a study of post-analysis software for immune sequencing data. Study-level findings and limits: Multiple sclerosis patients showed significantly lower normalized Chao1 diversity than controls did. F measure showed strong co-clustering of same-batch samples. Patients carried 4 or 5 TRBV segments more frequently than controls did, and TRBV5-6, TRBV5-1 and TRBV20-1 were among them.

Unique-molecular-identifier-tagged TCR beta cDNA libraries were used. Input populations of about 0.9 to 10 million T cells gave rise to hundreds of thousands of cDNA molecules. A single record per CDR3 protein comes from TCRdb applying MiXCR to the PCR reads. The data show under 200,000 distinct CDR3 sequences, 29% seen once. The origin of this receptor is a girl younger than 18 with multiple sclerosis. Sequenced input: blood. V and J are TRBV15 and TRBJ2-7; a possible D gene is TRBD2 (5 bases). As DNA, the CDR3 is TGTGCCACCAGCAGATTAAAGGAGGCCGCCTACGAGCAGTACTTC. It yields the protein CATSRLKEAAYEQYF.